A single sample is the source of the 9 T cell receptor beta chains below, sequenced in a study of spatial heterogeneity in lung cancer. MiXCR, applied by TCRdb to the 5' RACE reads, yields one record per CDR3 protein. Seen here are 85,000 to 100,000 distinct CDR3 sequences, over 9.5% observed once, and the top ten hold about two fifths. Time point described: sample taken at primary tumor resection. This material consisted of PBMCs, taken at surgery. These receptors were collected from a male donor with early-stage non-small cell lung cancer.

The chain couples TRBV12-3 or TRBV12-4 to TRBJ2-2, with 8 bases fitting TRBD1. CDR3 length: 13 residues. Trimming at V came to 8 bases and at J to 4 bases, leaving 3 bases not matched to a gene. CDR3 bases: TGTGCCAGCCTGACAGGGGCCACCGGGGAGCTGTTTTTT. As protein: CASLTGATGELFF.

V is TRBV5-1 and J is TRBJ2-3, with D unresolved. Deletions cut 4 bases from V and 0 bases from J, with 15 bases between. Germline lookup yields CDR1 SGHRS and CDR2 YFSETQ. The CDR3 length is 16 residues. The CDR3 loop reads CASSPLGRTSTDTQYF. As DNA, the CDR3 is TGCGCCAGCAGCCCCTTGGGTAGAACTAGCACAGATACGCAGTATTTT.

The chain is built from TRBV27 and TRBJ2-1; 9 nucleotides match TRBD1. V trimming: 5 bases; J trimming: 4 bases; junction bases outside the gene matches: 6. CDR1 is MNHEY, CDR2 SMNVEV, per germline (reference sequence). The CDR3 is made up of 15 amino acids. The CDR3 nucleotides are TGTGCCAGCAGTGTCGACAGGGGGTCTTACAATGAGCAGTTCTTC. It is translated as CASSVDRGSYNEQFF.

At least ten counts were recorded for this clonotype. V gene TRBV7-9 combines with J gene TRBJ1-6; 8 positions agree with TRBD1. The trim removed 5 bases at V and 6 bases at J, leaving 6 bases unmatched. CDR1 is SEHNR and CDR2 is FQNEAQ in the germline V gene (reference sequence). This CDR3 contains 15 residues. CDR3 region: CASSATGAANSPLHF. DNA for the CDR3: TGTGCCAGCAGCGCGACAGGGGCGGCTAATTCACCCCTCCACTTT. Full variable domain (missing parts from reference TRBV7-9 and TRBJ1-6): DTGVSQNPRHKITKRGQNVTFRCDPISEHNRLYWYRQTLGQGPEFLTYFQNEAQLEKSRLLSDRFSAERPKGSFSTLEIQRTEQGDSAMYLCASSATGAANSPLHFGNGTRLTVT.

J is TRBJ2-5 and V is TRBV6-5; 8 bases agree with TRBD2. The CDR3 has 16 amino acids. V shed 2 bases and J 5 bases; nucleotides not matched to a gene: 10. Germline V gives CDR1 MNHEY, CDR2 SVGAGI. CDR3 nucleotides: TGTGCCAGCAGTTACAATCCGGGAGGGCCCTCTGAGACCCAGTACTTC. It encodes CASSYNPGGPSETQYF.

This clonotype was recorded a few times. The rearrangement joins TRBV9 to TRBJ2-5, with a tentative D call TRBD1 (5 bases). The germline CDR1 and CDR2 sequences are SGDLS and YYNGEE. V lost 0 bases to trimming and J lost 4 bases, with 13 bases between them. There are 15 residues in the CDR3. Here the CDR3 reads CASSVAGARAETQYF. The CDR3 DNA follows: TGTGCCAGCAGCGTAGCTGGGGCTAGGGCAGAGACCCAGTACTTC.

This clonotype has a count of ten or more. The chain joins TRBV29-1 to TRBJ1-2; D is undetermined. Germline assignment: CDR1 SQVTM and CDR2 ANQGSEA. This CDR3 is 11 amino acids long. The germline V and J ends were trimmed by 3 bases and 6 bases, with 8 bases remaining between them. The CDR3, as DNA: TGCAGCGTTGACCCATCGGATGGCTACACCTTC. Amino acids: CSVDPSDGYTF.

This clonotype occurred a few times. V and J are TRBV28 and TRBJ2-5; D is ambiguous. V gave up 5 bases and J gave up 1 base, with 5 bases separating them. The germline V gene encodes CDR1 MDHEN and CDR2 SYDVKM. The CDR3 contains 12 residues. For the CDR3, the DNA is TGTGCCAGCAGTCGGCCCCAAGAGACCCAGTACTTC. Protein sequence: CASSRPQETQYF.

The CDR3 nucleotides are TGTGCCAGCAGCGCAGACAGGGTCGAGACCCAGTACTTC. This sequence encodes CASSADRVETQYF. The chain employs TRBV9 and TRBJ2-5; the match to TRBD1 covers 7 bases. V lost 3 bases to trimming and J lost 5 bases; unmatched junction nucleotides: 4. In germline, CDR1 is SGDLS, CDR2 YYNGEE. CDR3 size: 13 residues.